This T cell receptor (beta chain) appears in the sequencing data of a study of blood T cells in healthy people across ages. This clonotype was picked up many times. Germline V gives CDR1 MDHEN, CDR2 SYDVKM. The CDR3 runs to 14 residues. Trimming removed 2 bases from V and 5 bases from J, with 7 bases in between. Primed by a sample-barcoded 5' primer and a J-beta primer mix, a second PCR proceeded for roughly 6 to 12 cycles. TCRdb redid the calling of the 5' RACE reads with MiXCR, one entry per CDR3 protein. The sample contains over 1,500,000 distinct CDR3 sequences, around 42% of which appear only once.

The specimen was blood. This rearrangement joins TRBV28 to TRBJ1-6; D ambiguous. The clonotype comes from a human donor in good health. CDR3 sequence (DNA): TGTGCCAGCAGTTTAACAGAGCATAATTCACCCCTCCACTTT. It yields the protein CASSLTEHNSPLHF.